This T cell receptor beta chain was observed in a study of cytomegalovirus exposure and HLA in healthy donors. Germline lookup yields CDR1 KGHSY and CDR2 FQNENV. The CDR3 extends over 13 amino acids. V was pared by 4 bases and J by 9 bases, with 13 bases between. Use of 60 Vbeta and 13 Jbeta primers characterized the PCR. Per the original data handling: Per a later analysis, the number of unique TCR beta chains was 75 million to 90 million, of which 9 million to 14 million were shared. The method was immunoSEQ multiplex PCR; TCRdb's version includes in-frame clones alone and lacks a portion of them. V and J calls and clone size follow that table, whereas D and trimming were derived from the DNA. The sample lists about 95,000 clones, nearly 80% occurring once.

This chain joins TRBV16 and TRBJ2-1, with a tentative D call TRBD2 (6 bases). Sequenced input: PBMCs. This clonotype was obtained from a middle-aged woman in good health and CMV-seropositive. CDR3 bases: TGTGCCAGCAGCCCCGGGGACTGGGGTGAGCAGTTCTTC. This gives the protein CASSPGDWGEQFF. Supplemented by reference TRBV16 and TRBJ2-1, the full variable domain reads GEEVAQTPKHLVRGEGQKAKLYCAPIKGHSYVFWYQQVLKNEFKFLISFQNENVFDETGMPKERFSAKCLPNSPCSLEIQATKLEDSAVYFCASSPGDWGEQFFGPGTRLTVL.